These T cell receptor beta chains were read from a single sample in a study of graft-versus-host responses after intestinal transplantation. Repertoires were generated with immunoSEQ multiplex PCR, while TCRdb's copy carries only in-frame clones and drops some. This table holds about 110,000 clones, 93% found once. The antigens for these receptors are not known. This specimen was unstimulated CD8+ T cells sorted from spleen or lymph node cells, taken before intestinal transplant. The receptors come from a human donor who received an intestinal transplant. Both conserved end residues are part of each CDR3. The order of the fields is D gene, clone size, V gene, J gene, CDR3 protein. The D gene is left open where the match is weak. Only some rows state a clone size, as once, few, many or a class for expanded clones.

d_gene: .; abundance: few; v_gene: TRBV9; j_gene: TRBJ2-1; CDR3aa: CASSVEGNEQFF
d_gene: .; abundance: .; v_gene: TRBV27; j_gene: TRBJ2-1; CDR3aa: CASSFGRYHNEQFF
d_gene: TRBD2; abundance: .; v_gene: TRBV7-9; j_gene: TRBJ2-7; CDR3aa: CASRPGRTSGAYEQYF
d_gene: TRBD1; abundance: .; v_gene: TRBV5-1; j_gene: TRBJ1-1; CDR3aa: CASSFIPSLDRGSEAFF
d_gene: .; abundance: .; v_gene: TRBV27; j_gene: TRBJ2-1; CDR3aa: CASSLLGSGNEQFF
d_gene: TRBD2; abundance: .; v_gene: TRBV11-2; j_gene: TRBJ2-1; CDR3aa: CASSLRSGTSRYNEQFF
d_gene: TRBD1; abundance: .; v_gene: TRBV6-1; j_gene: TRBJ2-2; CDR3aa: CASSEVGTGMFTGELFF
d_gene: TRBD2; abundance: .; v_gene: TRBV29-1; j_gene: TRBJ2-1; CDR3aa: CSVAPGFLAGVYEQFF
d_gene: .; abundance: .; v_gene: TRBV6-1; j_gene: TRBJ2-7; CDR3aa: CASSDPAQGTYEQYF
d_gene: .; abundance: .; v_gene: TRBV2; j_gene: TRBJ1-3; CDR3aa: CASSEAHPTSGNTIYF
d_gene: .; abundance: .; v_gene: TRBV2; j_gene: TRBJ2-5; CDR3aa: CASSEAHSGRGETQYF
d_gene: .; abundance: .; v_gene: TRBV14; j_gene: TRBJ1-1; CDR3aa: CASSQAEGLWAEAFF
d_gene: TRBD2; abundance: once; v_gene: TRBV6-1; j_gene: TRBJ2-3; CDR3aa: CASSDGLAADTQYF
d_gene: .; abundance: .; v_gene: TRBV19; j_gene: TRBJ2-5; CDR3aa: CASSIDLGETQYF
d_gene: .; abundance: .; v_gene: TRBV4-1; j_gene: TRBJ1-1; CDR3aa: CASSQGRLNTEAFF
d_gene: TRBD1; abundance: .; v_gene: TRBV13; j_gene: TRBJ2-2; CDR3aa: CASSWTGFAGELFF
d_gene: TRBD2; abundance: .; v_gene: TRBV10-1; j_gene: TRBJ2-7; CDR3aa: CASSGSSGSSYEQYF
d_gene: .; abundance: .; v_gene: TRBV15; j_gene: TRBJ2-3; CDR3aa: CATSRDSAGTTDTQYF
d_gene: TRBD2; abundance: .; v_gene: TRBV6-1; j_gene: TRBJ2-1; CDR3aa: CASSASGRARYNEQFF
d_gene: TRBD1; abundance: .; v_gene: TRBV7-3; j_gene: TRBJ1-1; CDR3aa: CASSPTGGTEAFF
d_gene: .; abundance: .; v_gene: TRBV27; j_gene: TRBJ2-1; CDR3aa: CASSPAYNEQFF
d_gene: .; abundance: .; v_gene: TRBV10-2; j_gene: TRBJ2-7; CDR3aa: CASSVFGEGEQYF
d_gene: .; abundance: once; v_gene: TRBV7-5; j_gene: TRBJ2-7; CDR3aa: CARSLSGKPYSLFYEQYF
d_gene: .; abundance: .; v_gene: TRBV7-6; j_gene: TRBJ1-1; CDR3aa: CASSLVASLNTEAFF
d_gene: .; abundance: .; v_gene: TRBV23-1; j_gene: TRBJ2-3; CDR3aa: CASSHHRQTGSRLYSTDTQYF
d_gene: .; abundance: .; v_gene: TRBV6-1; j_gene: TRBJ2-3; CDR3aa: CAAWDTSTDTQYF
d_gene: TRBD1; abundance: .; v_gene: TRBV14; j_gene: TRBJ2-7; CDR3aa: CASSPMDRARNEQYF
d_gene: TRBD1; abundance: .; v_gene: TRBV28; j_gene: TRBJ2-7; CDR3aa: CASSLPTTGTGVYYEQYF
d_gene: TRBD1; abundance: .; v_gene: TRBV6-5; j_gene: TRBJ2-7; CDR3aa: CASSLSGTGSAEQYF
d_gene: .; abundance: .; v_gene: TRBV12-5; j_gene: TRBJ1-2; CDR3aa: CASGFSLLSRDGYTF
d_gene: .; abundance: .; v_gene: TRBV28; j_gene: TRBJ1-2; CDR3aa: CASSLSPIGYTF
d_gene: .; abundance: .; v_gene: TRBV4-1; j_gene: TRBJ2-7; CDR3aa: CASSPRDGGYEQYF
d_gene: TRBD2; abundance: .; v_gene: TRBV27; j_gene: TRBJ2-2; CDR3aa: CASSLASGNTGELFF
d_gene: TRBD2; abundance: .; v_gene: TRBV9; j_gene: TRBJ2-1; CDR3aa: CASSPRGGGVDNEQFF
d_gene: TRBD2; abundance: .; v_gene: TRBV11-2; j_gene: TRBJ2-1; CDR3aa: CASSLGGGIAVQNGNEQFF
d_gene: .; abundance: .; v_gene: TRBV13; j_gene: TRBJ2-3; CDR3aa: CASSPRTSTDTQYF
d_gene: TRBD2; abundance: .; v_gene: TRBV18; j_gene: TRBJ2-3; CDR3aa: CASSPTVGRRADTQYF
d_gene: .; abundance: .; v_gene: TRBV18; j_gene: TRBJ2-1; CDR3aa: CASSSYPYGNNEQFF
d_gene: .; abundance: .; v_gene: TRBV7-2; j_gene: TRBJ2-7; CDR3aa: CASSPGTVYEQYF
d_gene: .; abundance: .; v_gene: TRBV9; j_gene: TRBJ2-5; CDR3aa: CASSASTGPLRETQYF
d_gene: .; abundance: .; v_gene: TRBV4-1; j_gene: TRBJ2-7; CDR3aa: CASSSGPDTSSYEQYF
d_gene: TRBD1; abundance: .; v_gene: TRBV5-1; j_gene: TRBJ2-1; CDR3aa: CASSLEGARDEQFF
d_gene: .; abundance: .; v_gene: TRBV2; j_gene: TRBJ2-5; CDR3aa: CATERVARETQYF
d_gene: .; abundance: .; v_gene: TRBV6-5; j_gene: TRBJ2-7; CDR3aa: CASSPTRYFLEQYF
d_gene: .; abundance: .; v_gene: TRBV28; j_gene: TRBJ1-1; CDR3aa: CASCWNGALMNTEAFF
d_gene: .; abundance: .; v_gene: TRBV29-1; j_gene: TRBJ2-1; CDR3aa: CSGSGSYNEQFF
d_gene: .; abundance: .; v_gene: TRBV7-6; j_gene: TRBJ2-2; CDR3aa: CASSFTGHGELFF
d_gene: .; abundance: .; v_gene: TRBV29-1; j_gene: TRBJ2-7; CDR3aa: CSVESLGENYEQYF
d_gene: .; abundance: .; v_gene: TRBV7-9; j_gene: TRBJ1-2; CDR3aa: CASSSFHGYTF
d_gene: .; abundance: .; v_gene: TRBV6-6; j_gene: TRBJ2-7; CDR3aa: CANSAGAYEQYF
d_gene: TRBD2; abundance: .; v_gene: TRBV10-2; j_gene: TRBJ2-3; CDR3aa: CASSVASGSTDTQYF
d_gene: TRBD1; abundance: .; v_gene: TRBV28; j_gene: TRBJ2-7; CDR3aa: CASSFRQGAWEQYF
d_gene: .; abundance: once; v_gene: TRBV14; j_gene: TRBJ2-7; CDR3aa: CASSKAVSTYEQYF
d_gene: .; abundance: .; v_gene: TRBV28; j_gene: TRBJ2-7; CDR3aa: CASRISYEQYF
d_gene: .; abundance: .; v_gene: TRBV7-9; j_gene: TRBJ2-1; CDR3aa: CASSFGNNEQFF
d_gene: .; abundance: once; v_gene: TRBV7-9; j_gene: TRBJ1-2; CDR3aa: CASSLVRSNYGYTF
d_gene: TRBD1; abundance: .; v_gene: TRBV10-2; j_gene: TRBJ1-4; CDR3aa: CASKGAANEKLFF